This T cell receptor (beta chain) was recovered during a study of breast tumors, draining lymph nodes, adjacent tissues. TCRdb re-derived calls from the multiplex PCR reads in MiXCR, one entry per CDR3 protein. The repertoire holds fewer than 25,000 distinct CDR3 sequences, with roughly 60% as singletons. Broader study findings: Tumor and nontumor repertoires were significantly more similar in luminal-like than in basal-like breast cancer. Compared with lymph nodes, tumors were less diverse; compared with nontumor tissue, more. Most tumor T cells seemingly derive from lymph node, then expand in tumor.

This CDR3 spans 14 amino acids. Germline lookup yields CDR1 LGHNA and CDR2 YNFKEQ. V was trimmed by 5 bases and J by 7 bases, leaving 17 bases between them. As to this clonotype: The antigen remains unidentified.

This clonotype was obtained from a female donor with breast cancer. Some clones in this sample may be carry-over from other donors' samples. What was sequenced was tumor-adjacent breast tissue. J is TRBJ1-2 and V is TRBV4-2, with D possibly TRBD1 on 5 matching bases. The CDR3 DNA is TGTGCCAGCAGCACGACGGAGGGGACGCGTGGCTACACCTTC. Its translation: CASSTTEGTRGYTF.